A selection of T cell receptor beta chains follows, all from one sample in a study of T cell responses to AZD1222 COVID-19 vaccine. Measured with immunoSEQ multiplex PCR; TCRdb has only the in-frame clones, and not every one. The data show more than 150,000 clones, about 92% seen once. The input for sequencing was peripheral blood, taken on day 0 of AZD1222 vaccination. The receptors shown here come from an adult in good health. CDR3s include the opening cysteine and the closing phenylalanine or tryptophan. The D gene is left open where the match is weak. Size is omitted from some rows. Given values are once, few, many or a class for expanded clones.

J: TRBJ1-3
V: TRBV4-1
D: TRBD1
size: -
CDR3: CASSQGGQGSGNTIYF
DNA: TGCGCCAGCAGCCAAGGGGGACAGGGATCAGGAAACACCATATATTTT

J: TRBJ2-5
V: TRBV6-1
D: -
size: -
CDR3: CASSERGAVETQYF
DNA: TGTGCCAGCAGTGAACGAGGGGCCGTGGAGACCCAGTACTTC

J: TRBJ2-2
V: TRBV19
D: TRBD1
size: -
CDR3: CASRGTANTGELFF
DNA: TGTGCCAGTAGAGGGACAGCTAACACCGGGGAGCTGTTTTTT

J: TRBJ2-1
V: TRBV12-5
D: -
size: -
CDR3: CASGLEINREHEQFF
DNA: TGTGCTAGTGGTTTGGAAATAAACAGGGAGCATGAGCAGTTCTTC

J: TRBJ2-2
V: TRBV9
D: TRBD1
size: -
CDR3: CASSYRGVGSGELFF
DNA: TGTGCCAGCAGCTACAGGGGGGTTGGGAGCGGGGAGCTGTTTTTT

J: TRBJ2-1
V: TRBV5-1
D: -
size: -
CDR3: CASSLIGGSSYNEQFF
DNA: TGCGCCAGCAGCTTGATCGGCGGTAGCTCCTACAATGAGCAGTTCTTC

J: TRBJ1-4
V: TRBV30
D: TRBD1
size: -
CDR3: CACRTGGYEKLFF
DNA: TGTGCCTGTAGGACAGGGGGCTATGAAAAACTGTTTTTT

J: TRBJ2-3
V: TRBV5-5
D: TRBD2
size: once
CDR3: CASSFAGGVLTDTQYF
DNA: TGTGCCAGCAGCTTCGCGGGGGGTGTCCTTACAGATACGCAGTATTTT

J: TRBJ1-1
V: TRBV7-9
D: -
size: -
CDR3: CASSKDVKFEAFF
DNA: TGTGCCAGCAGCAAGGACGTAAAATTTGAAGCTTTCTTT

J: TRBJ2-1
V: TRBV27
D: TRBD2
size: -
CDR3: CASSLSGTSGSRDNEQFF
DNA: TGTGCCAGCAGTTTATCAGGGACTAGCGGGAGTCGGGACAATGAGCAGTTCTTC

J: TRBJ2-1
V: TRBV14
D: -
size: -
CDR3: CASSREGGEQFF
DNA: TGTGCCAGCAGCCGGGAGGGGGGTGAGCAGTTCTTC

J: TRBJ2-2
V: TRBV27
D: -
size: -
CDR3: CASSPQVGTGELFF
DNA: TGTGCCAGCAGCCCCCAAGTCGGCACCGGGGAGCTGTTTTTT

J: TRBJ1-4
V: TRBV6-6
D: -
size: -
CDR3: CASSPAQGSATNEKLFF
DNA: TGTGCCAGCAGTCCAGCACAGGGATCCGCAACTAATGAAAAACTGTTTTTT

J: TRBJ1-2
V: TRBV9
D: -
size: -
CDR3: CASSLTGTEKGYTF
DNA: TGTGCCAGCAGCCTAACCGGGACGGAAAAAGGCTACACCTTC

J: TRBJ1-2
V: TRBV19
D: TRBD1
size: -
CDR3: CASRTGDYGYTF
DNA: TGTGCCAGTAGAACAGGGGACTATGGCTACACCTTC

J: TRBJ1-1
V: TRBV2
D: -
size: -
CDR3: CASGEGMNTEAFF
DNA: TGTGCCAGCGGTGAGGGGATGAACACTGAAGCTTTCTTT

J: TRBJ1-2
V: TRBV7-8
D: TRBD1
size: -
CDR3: CASSPRQGHGYTF
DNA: TGTGCCAGCAGCCCCAGACAGGGTCATGGCTACACCTTC

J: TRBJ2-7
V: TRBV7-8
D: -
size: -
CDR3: CASSSGHQEQYF
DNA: TGTGCCAGCAGCTCGGGACATCAAGAGCAGTACTTC

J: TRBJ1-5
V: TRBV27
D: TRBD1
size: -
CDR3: CASSLVKGAPQHF
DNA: TGTGCCAGCAGTTTAGTAAAGGGGGCGCCCCAGCATTTT

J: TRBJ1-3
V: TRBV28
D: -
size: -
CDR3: CASSLWRTGPRNTIYF
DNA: TGTGCCAGCAGTTTATGGCGGACGGGGCCACGCAACACCATATATTTT

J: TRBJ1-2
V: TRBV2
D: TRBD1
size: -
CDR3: CASSEARQGSGYTF
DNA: TGTGCCAGCAGTGAAGCGCGACAGGGGAGCGGCTACACCTTC

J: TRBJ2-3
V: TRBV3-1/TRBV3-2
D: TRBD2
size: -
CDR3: CASSHPADWRGDTDTQYF
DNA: TGTGCCAGCAGCCATCCAGCCGACTGGCGGGGGGACACAGATACGCAGTATTTT